This TCR beta chain stems from a study of cytomegalovirus exposure and HLA in healthy donors. As for this clone: Its matching antigen is unknown.

The study's findings and limits: Presence/absence analyses rested on an assumption that sequencing depth was roughly uniform across donors. Researchers catalogued some 160 TCR beta chains as cytomegalovirus-associated. A missense variant in DCLRE1C was later tied to TCR beta V- and J-gene trimming.

Germline values: CDR1 SGHRS, CDR2 YFSETQ. V dropped 3 bases and J dropped 4 bases, with 5 bases sitting between them. The CDR3 loop spans 13 amino acids. PCR primers comprised 60 Vbeta and 13 Jbeta primers. Assay: immunoSEQ multiplex PCR; the TCRdb copy retains only in-frame clones and omits some. The repertoire holds about 140,000 clones, with around four fifths as singletons. The chain links TRBV5-1 to TRBJ2-6; D gene ambiguous. The sequence was collected from a man aged 25 to 40 in good health and CMV-seropositive. Sequences were obtained from PBMCs. CDR3 residues: CASSSEGANVLTF. CDR3 DNA: TGCGCCAGCAGCTCGGAGGGGGCCAACGTCCTGACTTTC. The whole variable domain, filled in from reference TRBV5-1 and TRBJ2-6, reads KAGVTQTPRYLIKTRGQQVTLSCSPISGHRSVSWYQQTPGQGLQFLFEYFSETQRNKGNFPGRFSGRQFSNSRSEMNVSTLELGDSALYLCASSSEGANVLTFGAGSRLTVL.